This T cell receptor (beta chain) was recorded in a study of CD8+ T cells in alopecia areata. J was trimmed by 5 bases and V by 0 bases; bases with no gene match: 2. CDR3 length equals 15 residues. Germline V gene sequence: CDR1 PRHDT, CDR2 FYEKMQ (reference sequence). Extracted RNA was reverse transcribed, and the resulting cDNA served as sequencing template. Sequencing was performed with immunoSEQ multiplex PCR; in TCRdb, only in-frame clones are kept and a portion is missing. This sample has 95,000 to 100,000 clones, with 50% to 75% found just once. Treatment defined: oral pan-JAK inhibitor, 5-10 mg twice daily.

The sequencing here drew on CD8+ T cells sorted from blood, taken at week 4, from a patient treated with tofacitinib. The V and J genes are TRBV13 and TRBJ2-1; 9 nucleotides match TRBD2. The origin of this receptor is a human donor with alopecia areata. CDR3 sequence: CASSLGTSGNNEQFF. DNA of the CDR3: TGTGCCAGCAGCTTAGGGACTAGCGGTAACAATGAGCAGTTCTTC.